Listed below are T cell receptor beta chains from one sample, sequenced in a study of CD8 T cells in Susac syndrome. TCRdb reanalysed the immunoSEQ multiplex PCR reads using MiXCR and keeps one entry per CDR3 protein. The sample comprises 150,000 to 200,000 distinct CDR3 sequences, roughly 94% of which are singletons, and 0.075% to 0.095% rests with the top ten. The sample comprised CD4+ T cells from PBMCs. These receptors were collected from a human donor with multiple sclerosis. The CDR3 runs from the conserved cysteine through the conserved F or W. A D gene is named only where the DNA matches it firmly. Some rows mark clone size as missing; the rest say once, few, many or name a class of expanded clone.

V gene	J gene	clone size	D gene	CDR3 DNA	CDR3 protein
TRBV20-1	TRBJ1-1	once	.	TGCAGTGCTACAGCGGGGGGCCGGAGTGAAGCTTTCTTT	CSATAGGRSEAFF
TRBV30	TRBJ2-1	.	TRBD2	TGTGCCTTAGCGGGGGTCTCCTACAATGAGCAGTTCTTC	CALAGVSYNEQFF
TRBV29-1	TRBJ1-1	.	.	TGCAGCGTTGAAGGCAGGGGCACTGAAGCTTTCTTT	CSVEGRGTEAFF
TRBV20-1	TRBJ1-1	.	.	TGCAGTGCTAGAGATTCGGGGGCATCAGCTTTCTTT	CSARDSGASAFF
TRBV7-2	TRBJ1-4	.	TRBD1	TGTGCCAGCAGTTTTAACAGGGGGTTGCTGTTTTTT	CASSFNRGLLFF
TRBV12-3/TRBV12-4	TRBJ1-3	.	.	TGTGCCAGCAGTCATGCACGAGAGGGAAACACCATATATTTT	CASSHAREGNTIYF
TRBV6-2/TRBV6-3	TRBJ1-2	.	TRBD1	TGTGCCAGCAGTCCCACGGGACAGGGAGGTTATGGCTACACCTTC	CASSPTGQGGYGYTF
TRBV5-1	TRBJ2-2	.	TRBD1	TGCGCCAGCAGCCTCGGGACAGGTGAACGGGAGCTGTTTTTT	CASSLGTGERELFF
TRBV27	TRBJ2-6	.	.	TGTGCCAGCAGCCTAAGGGTTTCCGCGGGGGCCAACGTCCTGACTTTC	CASSLRVSAGANVLTF
TRBV5-6	TRBJ1-1	.	TRBD1	TGTGCCAGCAAACCCAGGGGGCCCGTGGGGGGGACTGAAGCTTTCTTT	CASKPRGPVGGTEAFF
TRBV2	TRBJ2-7	.	.	TGTGCCAGCAGCGTACACGGAGGCAGGGTAGGCAACGAGCAGTACTTC	CASSVHGGRVGNEQYF
TRBV19	TRBJ2-1	.	.	TGTGCCAGTAGTATATCTAGCCCAATTTACAATGAGCAGTTCTTC	CASSISSPIYNEQFF
TRBV30	TRBJ2-3	.	.	TGTGCCTGGAGTGTTGAGGCCACAGATACGCAGTATTTT	CAWSVEATDTQYF
TRBV30	TRBJ2-1	.	.	TGTGCCTGGAAGGTGACCCCCTGGGCCTACAATGAGCAGTTCTTC	CAWKVTPWAYNEQFF
TRBV18	TRBJ1-1	.	.	TGTGCCAGCTTTCCTATTGCTACAGGGCTGCGGACTGAAGCTTTCTTT	CASFPIATGLRTEAFF
TRBV19	TRBJ1-2	.	TRBD1	TGTGCCAGTAGTATTGTACCTCAGGGGGGAAACTATGGCTACACCTTC	CASSIVPQGGNYGYTF
TRBV20-1	TRBJ2-5	.	.	TGCAGTGCTCGACGGGACTTACAACAAGAGACCCAGTACTTC	CSARRDLQQETQYF
TRBV19	TRBJ1-2	.	TRBD1	TGTGCCAGTAGTATCGCCGGGACAGGAACTCGGGGCTATGGCTACACCTTC	CASSIAGTGTRGYGYTF
TRBV30	TRBJ1-5	once	.	TGTGCCTGGAGCCAGGGGCTAGGGCAGCCCCAGCATTTT	CAWSQGLGQPQHF
TRBV7-9	TRBJ1-2	.	.	TGTGCCAGCAGCCTTCGACAGCCCAACTATGGCTACACCTTC	CASSLRQPNYGYTF
TRBV6-5	TRBJ2-3	.	.	TGTGCCAGCAGTTACTCCGGCAGGTTCACAGATACGCAGTATTTT	CASSYSGRFTDTQYF
TRBV4-3	TRBJ2-7	.	TRBD2	TGCGCCAGCAGCCAACAATCGAGCGGGGTAAACTCCTACGAGCAGTACTTC	CASSQQSSGVNSYEQYF
TRBV5-1	TRBJ2-7	.	.	TGCGCCAGCAGCCTATCCGGGCAGGGCTACGAGCAGTACTTC	CASSLSGQGYEQYF
TRBV5-6	TRBJ1-2	few	.	TGTGCCAGCAGCCGGACTGGGGATGGCTACACCTTC	CASSRTGDGYTF
TRBV6-1	TRBJ2-1	once	.	TGTGCCAGCAGCGGGACAAGTAAGAATGAGCAGTTCTTC	CASSGTSKNEQFF
TRBV16	TRBJ1-6	.	TRBD1	TGTGCCAGCAGCCAGGACAGGGGGCAGGCGGGATCACCCCTCCACTTT	CASSQDRGQAGSPLHF
TRBV27	TRBJ1-1	.	TRBD1	TGTGCCAGCAGTCCCCCGAGGGACAGCCCTGAAGCTTTCTTT	CASSPPRDSPEAFF
TRBV5-1	TRBJ1-2	.	.	TGCGCCAGCAGGGATAGGGCAGGGAGGGACTATGGCTACACCTTC	CASRDRAGRDYGYTF
TRBV30	TRBJ1-4	.	.	TGTGCCGGCAGCGGGACGGATAATGAAAAACTGTTTTTT	CAGSGTDNEKLFF
TRBV7-6	TRBJ1-6	.	.	TGTGCCAGCAGCTTAAGTGGGTTGGGGAATTCACCCCTCCACTTT	CASSLSGLGNSPLHF
TRBV6-6	TRBJ1-5	.	.	TGTGCCAGCAGTTACTTCCCGGGGGTCGAACAGCCCCAGCATTTT	CASSYFPGVEQPQHF
TRBV2	TRBJ2-5	.	TRBD2	TGTGCCAGCAGTGAATGGGCGGGGGGGGAGACCCAGTACTTC	CASSEWAGGETQYF
TRBV27	TRBJ1-1	.	.	TGTGCCAGCAGTTTATTGGGGTCCAACACTGAAGCTTTCTTT	CASSLLGSNTEAFF
TRBV3-1	TRBJ2-1	.	TRBD2	TGTGCCAGCAGCCTCGGTTTTAGCGGGGTATACAATGAGCAGTTCTTC	CASSLGFSGVYNEQFF
TRBV20-1	TRBJ2-1	.	TRBD2	TGCAGTGCCGCCGGACTAGCGGGCTCCTACAATGAGCAGTTCTTC	CSAAGLAGSYNEQFF
TRBV27	TRBJ2-5	few	.	TGTGCCAGCAGCCCTCGAGGACAAGAGACCCAGTACTTC	CASSPRGQETQYF
TRBV2	TRBJ2-7	once	TRBD1	TGTGCCAGCAGTCGGGGACAGATATACGAGCAGTACTTC	CASSRGQIYEQYF
TRBV10-3	TRBJ2-7	once	.	TGTGCCATCAGTGTGTCGGGCTACGAGCAGTACTTC	CAISVSGYEQYF
TRBV28	TRBJ2-1	.	.	TGTGCCAGCTACACTCATAGCGGCCGTTGGTTCTTC	CASYTHSGRWFF
TRBV12-3/TRBV12-4	TRBJ1-2	.	.	TGTGCCAGCAGTTCCCAAGCGGCGAACTATGGCTACACCTTC	CASSSQAANYGYTF
TRBV12-3/TRBV12-4	TRBJ2-5	.	.	TGTGCCAGCAGTCCGCGGTTGGGGGAGACCCAGTACTTC	CASSPRLGETQYF
TRBV6-5	TRBJ2-5	once	.	TGTGCCAGCAGTTACGGCGACAGGTCCGAGACCCAGTACTTC	CASSYGDRSETQYF
TRBV4-3	TRBJ1-4	.	TRBD1	TGCGCCAGCAGCCAAGATCGGGACAGAAGGATGTTTTTT	CASSQDRDRRMFF
TRBV20-1	TRBJ1-1	.	.	TGCAGTGCTAGACTACAGGTAGTGAACACTGAAGCTTTCTTT	CSARLQVVNTEAFF
TRBV29-1	TRBJ2-1	.	TRBD2	TGCAGCGGGGTGACTAGCGGGCGGCGTGGTGAGCAGTTCTTC	CSGVTSGRRGEQFF
TRBV7-2	TRBJ1-1	.	.	TGTGCCAGCAGCCCGAGGCGGACAGAGGAAGCTTTCTTT	CASSPRRTEEAFF